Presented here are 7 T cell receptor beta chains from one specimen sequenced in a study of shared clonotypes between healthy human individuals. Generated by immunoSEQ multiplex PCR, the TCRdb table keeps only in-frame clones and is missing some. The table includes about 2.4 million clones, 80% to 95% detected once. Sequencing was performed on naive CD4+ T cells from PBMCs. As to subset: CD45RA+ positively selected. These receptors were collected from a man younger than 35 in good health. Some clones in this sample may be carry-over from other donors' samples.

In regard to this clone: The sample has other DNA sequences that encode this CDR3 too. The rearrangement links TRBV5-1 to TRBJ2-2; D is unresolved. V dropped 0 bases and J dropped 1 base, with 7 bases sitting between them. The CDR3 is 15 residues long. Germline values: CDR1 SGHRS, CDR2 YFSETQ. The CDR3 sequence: CASSLAPENTGELFF. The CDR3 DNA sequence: TGCGCCAGCAGCTTGGCGCCGGAGAACACCGGGGAGCTGTTTTTT.

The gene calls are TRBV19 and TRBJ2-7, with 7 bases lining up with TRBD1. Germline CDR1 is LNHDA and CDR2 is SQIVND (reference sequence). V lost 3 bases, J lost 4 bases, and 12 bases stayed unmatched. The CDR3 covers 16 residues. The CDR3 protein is CASSIPHRGGVYEQYF. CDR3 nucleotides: TGTGCCAGTAGTATCCCTCACAGGGGCGGAGTATACGAGCAGTACTTC.

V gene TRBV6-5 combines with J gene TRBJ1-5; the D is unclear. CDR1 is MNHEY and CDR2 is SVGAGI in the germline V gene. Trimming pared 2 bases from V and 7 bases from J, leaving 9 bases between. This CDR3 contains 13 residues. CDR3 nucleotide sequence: TGTGCCAGCAGTTACGTAGCGTTCCAGCCCCAGCATTTT. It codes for CASSYVAFQPQHF.

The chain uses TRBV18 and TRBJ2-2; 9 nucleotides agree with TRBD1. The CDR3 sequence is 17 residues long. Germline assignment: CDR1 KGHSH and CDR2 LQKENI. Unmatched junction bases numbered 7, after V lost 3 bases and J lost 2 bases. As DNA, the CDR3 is TGTGCCAGCTCACCCCGGACAGGGGCAATAAACACCGGGGAGCTGTTTTTT. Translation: CASSPRTGAINTGELFF. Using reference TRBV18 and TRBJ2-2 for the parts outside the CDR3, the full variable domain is NAGVMQNPRHLVRRRGQEARLRCSPMKGHSHVYWYRQLPEEGLKFMVYLQKENIIDESGMPKERFSAEFPKEGPSILRIQQVVRGDSAAYFCASSPRTGAINTGELFFGEGSRLTVL.

The CDR3, as DNA: TGCGCCAGCAGCCACAGCGGACAGGGGTACGACGAGCAGTACTTC. Translating gives CASSHSGQGYDEQYF. The chain carries TRBV4-1 and TRBJ2-7; 9 bases map to TRBD1. V was clipped by 3 bases and J by 5 bases; unmatched bases: 8. Germline V gene lookup returns CDR1 MGHRA and CDR2 YSYEKL. This CDR3 contains 15 residues.

This CDR3 is CASSQASAGELFF. As DNA, the CDR3 is TGTGCCAGCAGCCAAGCCAGCGCCGGGGAGCTGTTTTTT. This sequence joins TRBV14 and TRBJ2-2; the D is unclear. The CDR3 consists of 13 residues. Germline V gives CDR1 SGHDN, CDR2 FVKESK. The V end lost 1 base, the J end lost 6 bases, and 6 bases lay between the germline ends.

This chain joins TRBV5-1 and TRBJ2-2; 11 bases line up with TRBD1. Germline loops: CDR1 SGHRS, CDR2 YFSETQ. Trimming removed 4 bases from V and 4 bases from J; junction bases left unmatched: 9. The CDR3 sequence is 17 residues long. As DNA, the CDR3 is TGCGCCAGCAGCGTCCACCGGGACAGGGGGAGCACCGGGGAGCTGTTTTTT. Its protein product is CASSVHRDRGSTGELFF. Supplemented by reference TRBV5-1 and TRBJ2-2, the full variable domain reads KAGVTQTPRYLIKTRGQQVTLSCSPISGHRSVSWYQQTPGQGLQFLFEYFSETQRNKGNFPGRFSGRQFSNSRSEMNVSTLELGDSALYLCASSVHRDRGSTGELFFGEGSRLTVL.